Presented here are 9 T cell receptor beta chains from one specimen sequenced in a study of T-cell reconstitution after alpha-beta-depleted transplantation in children (dated by TCRdb to the mid-2010s). Receptor amplification or capture employed PCR. Sequencing instrument: Illumina HiSeq 2500. TCR library preparation used molecular barcoding, with unique molecular identifiers applied to normalize quantification of the TCRbeta repertoire. The public reads were reanalyzed by TCRdb: fastp trimming at Q25, MiXCR alignment, in-frame beta chains only. Entries that share a CDR3 protein sequence are merged under the most common genes and DNA. The sample table records some 400,000 distinct CDR3 sequences; about a fifth of these occur just once. The ten most abundant clones make up 3.8% of the sample. The material was PBMCs from the stem cell graft donor, obtained from the stem cell graft. Receptors were obtained from a human donor who donated a stem cell graft to a child with acute myeloid leukemia.

This clonotype has just a few counts. This chain links TRBV6-1 with TRBJ2-7, with 9 nucleotides matching TRBD2. Germline V gene lookup returns CDR1 MNHNS and CDR2 SASEGT. This CDR3 is built from 15 residues. Germline trimming cut 1 base from V and 6 bases from J; bases unmatched to any gene: 7. The CDR3 sequence is CASSEGLAGPREQYF. As DNA, the CDR3 is TGTGCCAGCAGTGAAGGGCTAGCGGGGCCTCGCGAGCAGTACTTC.

There are a few counts of this clonotype. The CDR3 loop is CASSETSGTSYEQYF. Here the CDR3 DNA reads TGTGCCAGCAGCGAGACTAGCGGAACGTCCTACGAGCAGTACTTC. The V and J genes are TRBV7-2 and TRBJ2-7; 9 bases map to TRBD2. With 5 bases clipped from V and 1 base from J, the junction kept 6 bases outside the gene matches. CDR3 size: 15 residues. From germline, CDR1 is SGHTA and CDR2 FQGNSA.

V and J are TRBV7-2 and TRBJ2-7; 8 nucleotides match TRBD2. Trimming at V came to 0 bases and at J to 5 bases, leaving 3 bases not matched to a gene. Germline V gene lookup returns CDR1 SGHTA and CDR2 FQGNSA. This CDR3 spans 14 amino acids. The CDR3 protein is CASSLASGENEQYF. For the CDR3, the DNA is TGTGCCAGCAGCTTAGCTAGCGGGGAGAACGAGCAGTACTTC. The complete variable domain, with remaining parts taken from reference TRBV7-2 and TRBJ2-7, reads GAGVSQSPSNKVTEKGKDVELRCDPISGHTALYWYRQSLGQGLEFLIYFQGNSAPDKSGLPSDRFSAERTGGSVSTLTIQRTQQEDSAVYLCASSLASGENEQYFGPGTRLTVT.

This clonotype was detected only a few times. The chain employs TRBV12-3 or TRBV12-4 and TRBJ2-7, with TRBD1 matching 10 bases. The J segment lost 2 bases and the V segment lost 4 bases, leaving 14 bases of the junction unmatched. This CDR3 has 18 amino acids. CDR3 sequence: CASSSKGEPGQGAYEQYF. The DNA for the CDR3 is TGTGCCAGCAGTTCCAAGGGGGAACCTGGACAGGGGGCCTACGAGCAGTACTTC.

This clonotype showed up just a few times. This chain links TRBV12-3 or TRBV12-4 with TRBJ1-5; tentative D call: TRBD1 (5 bases). This CDR3 spans 14 amino acids. The V end lost 5 bases, the J end lost 0 bases, and 8 bases lay between the germline ends. This chain's CDR3 is CASSQGVSNQPQHF. DNA for the CDR3: TGTGCCAGCAGTCAAGGGGTTAGCAATCAGCCCCAGCATTTT.

This clonotype occurred many times. The chain carries TRBV5-1 and TRBJ2-3; TRBD2 matches 11 bases. The junction had 11 bases not matched to a gene; V was cut back by 0 bases and J by 5 bases. The CDR3 is 18 residues long. CDR1 and CDR2 from the germline V gene are SGHRS and YFSETQ. CDR3 sequence (DNA): TGCGCCAGCAGCTTGGCCAGGCTAGCGGGAGGCCCGGGAGATACGCAGTATTTT. It codes for CASSLARLAGGPGDTQYF.

The chain joins TRBV20-1 to TRBJ1-2; D gene uncertain. CDR1 and CDR2 from the germline V gene are DFQATT and SNEGSKA (reference sequence). The CDR3 consists of 12 residues. The V end lost 0 bases, the J end lost 8 bases, and 10 bases lay between the germline ends. In nucleotides, the CDR3 is TGCAGTGCTAGAGATAAGGGCCTCGGCTACACCTTC. It encodes CSARDKGLGYTF.

The chain is built from TRBV9 and TRBJ2-1, with unresolved D. The CDR3 runs to 13 residues. V was shortened by 2 bases and J by 9 bases, with 12 bases between the two germline ends. Germline CDR1 reads SGDLS; CDR2 reads YYNGEE. As DNA, the CDR3 is TGTGCCAGCAGCGTTTCGGTATTTGGTGAGCAGTTCTTC. Its protein product is CASSVSVFGEQFF. Filled out from reference TRBV9 and TRBJ2-1, the complete variable domain reads DSGVTQTPKHLITATGQRVTLRCSPRSGDLSVYWYQQSLDQGLQFLIQYYNGEERAKGNILERFSAQQFPDLHSELNLSSLELGDSALYFCASSVSVFGEQFFGPGTRLTVL.

This clonotype was detected only a few times. The chain uses TRBV18 and TRBJ2-5, with D unclear. Per the germline V gene, CDR1 is KGHSH and CDR2 is LQKENI. This CDR3 comprises 12 residues. V was clipped by 0 bases and J by 3 bases, with 2 bases between them. For the CDR3, the DNA is TGTGCCAGCTCACCACCTGAAGAGACCCAGTACTTC. It specifies CASSPPEETQYF.